This T cell receptor beta chain derives from a study of Graves' ophthalmopathy and Graves' hyperthyroidism. Overall study results and limits: Blood shared most expanded thyroid clonotypes above 0.001 frequency.

This clonotype was found many times. Its antigen is as yet unknown. TCR beta CDR3 regions were amplified from RNA transcripts. The first-round RT-PCR employed HTBI primers together with the Qiagen OneStep RT-PCR kit. A multiplex PCR was then performed as the second round. From the multiplex PCR reads, TCRdb called clonotypes with MiXCR, one entry per CDR3 protein. The sample includes approximately 210,000 distinct CDR3 sequences, about 22% of them seen just once. A volume of around 9.5 ml of fresh peripheral blood supplied the PBMCs. Trimming removed 3 bases from V and 5 bases from J, with 25 bases in between. The CDR3 spans 18 residues. CDR1 and CDR2 (germline): SGHVS, FNYEAQ.

The source material was peripheral blood. The TCR originated in a woman aged 50 to 60 with Graves' ophthalmopathy. The V and J genes are TRBV7-6 and TRBJ2-5; possible D gene TRBD1, 6 bases. The CDR3 bases are TGTGCCAGCAGCTTGAACTACCCGGGACACCTTGCATCGGAGACCCAGTACTTC. Translating it yields CASSLNYPGHLASETQYF.